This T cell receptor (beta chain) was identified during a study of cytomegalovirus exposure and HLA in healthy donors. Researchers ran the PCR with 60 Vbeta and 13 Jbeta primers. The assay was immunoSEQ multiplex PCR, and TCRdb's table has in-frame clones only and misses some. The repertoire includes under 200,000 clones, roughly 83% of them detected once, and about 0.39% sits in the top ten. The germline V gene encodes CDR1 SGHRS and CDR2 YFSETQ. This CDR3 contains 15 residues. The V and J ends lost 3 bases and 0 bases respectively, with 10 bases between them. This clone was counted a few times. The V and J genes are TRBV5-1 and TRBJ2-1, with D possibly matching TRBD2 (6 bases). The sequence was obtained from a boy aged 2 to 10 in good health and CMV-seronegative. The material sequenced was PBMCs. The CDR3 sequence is CASSWDGSSYNEQFF. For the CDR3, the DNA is TGCGCCAGCAGCTGGGACGGGAGCTCCTACAATGAGCAGTTCTTC.